The 32 T cell receptor beta chains below were found in one sample sequenced in a study of blood T cell repertoires in COVID-19. Here immunoSEQ multiplex PCR was the method, and the copy in TCRdb shows in-frame clones only, minus some. The sample records about 220,000 clones, roughly four fifths being singletons. Sequences were obtained from peripheral blood. These receptors all stem from a woman in her thirties who had recovered from COVID-19.

This clone was counted a few times. The gene calls are TRBV6-1 and TRBJ2-1; maybe TRBD1 (6 bases). V shed 3 bases and J shed 0 bases, with 12 bases lying between them. Germline assignment: CDR1 MNHNS and CDR2 SASEGT. This CDR3 contains 16 residues. The CDR3 loop is CASSDDRKLSYNEQFF. The CDR3 region has the DNA TGTGCCAGCAGTGACGACAGGAAACTCTCCTACAATGAGCAGTTCTTC.

This clone appeared many times. This rearrangement joins TRBV5-6 to TRBJ2-1; 12 nucleotides line up with TRBD2. The junction had 4 bases not matched to a gene; V was cut back by 2 bases and J by 4 bases. CDR1 is SGHDT and CDR2 is YYEEEE in the germline V gene. The CDR3 sequence is 16 residues long. CDR3: CASSFWTSGVYNEQFF. The CDR3 DNA is TGTGCCAGCAGCTTCTGGACTAGCGGGGTGTACAATGAGCAGTTCTTC. Complete variable domain (other parts from reference TRBV5-6 and TRBJ2-1): DAGVTQSPTHLIKTRGQQVTLRCSPKSGHDTVSWYQQALGQGPQFIFQYYEEEERQRGNFPDRFSGHQFPNYSSELNVNALLLGDSALYLCASSFWTSGVYNEQFFGPGTRLTVL.

This chain joins TRBV19 and TRBJ2-7; 9 bases agree with TRBD1. CDR3 length: 15 residues. The germline V gene has CDR1 LNHDA and CDR2 SQIVND (reference sequence). V trimming: 3 bases; J trimming: 3 bases; junction bases outside the gene matches: 6. This CDR3 reads CASSIEGQGSYEQYF. The DNA of the CDR3 is TGTGCCAGTAGTATTGAAGGACAGGGGAGCTACGAGCAGTACTTC.

This clone was detected a few times. The chain has TRBV28 and TRBJ1-2, with TRBD1 matching over 7 bases. Germline CDR1 reads MDHEN; CDR2 reads SYDVKM. Unmatched junction bases numbered 9, after V lost 10 bases and J lost 1 base. CDR3 length: 14 amino acids. The CDR3 reads CATTTGTVNYGYTF. CDR3 nucleotide sequence: TGTGCCACCACCACCGGGACAGTTAACTATGGCTACACCTTC.

V is TRBV6-4 and J is TRBJ2-6, with 10 bases fitting TRBD1. Per the germline V gene, CDR1 is MRHNA and CDR2 is SNTAGT. The CDR3 covers 17 residues. Losses at the gene ends were 2 bases for V and 0 bases for J; bases not matched to a gene: 1. CDR3 in DNA: TGTGCCAGCAGTGACGGGACAGGGGTCTCTGGGGCCAACGTCCTGACTTTC. It specifies CASSDGTGVSGANVLTF.

The CDR3 sequence: CASSPQFYGYTF. The CDR3 bases are TGTGCCAGCAGCCCACAGTTCTATGGCTACACCTTC. V gene TRBV5-5 combines with J gene TRBJ1-2; no clear D. The CDR3 extends over 12 amino acids. V gave up 4 bases and J gave up 4 bases, with 8 bases separating them. From germline, CDR1 is SGHKS and CDR2 YYEKEE (reference sequence).

CDR3 sequence: CASSIMKGVKNTEAFF. As DNA, the CDR3 is TGTGCCAGTAGTATTATGAAGGGGGTGAAGAACACTGAAGCTTTCTTT. The chain carries TRBV19 and TRBJ1-1; D perhaps matches TRBD1 (6 bases). The V end was cut by 3 bases, the J end by 1 base, with 15 bases between. CDR1 and CDR2 (germline): LNHDA, SQIVND (reference sequence). There are 16 residues in the CDR3.

The V gene is TRBV28, the J gene TRBJ2-7, with D perhaps TRBD1 (6 bases). The CDR3 spans 15 residues. Trimming left V 2 bases short and J 5 bases short, with 16 bases between. Germline assignment: CDR1 MDHEN and CDR2 SYDVKM. The CDR3 sequence: CASSLRRGPSNEQYF. Here the CDR3 DNA reads TGTGCCAGCAGTTTACGCAGGGGTCCTTCGAACGAGCAGTACTTC.

The chain combines TRBV18 with TRBJ1-2; 10 positions agree with TRBD1. The V and J ends lost 6 bases and 8 bases, in that order; junction bases with no gene match: 9. There are 14 residues in the CDR3. Germline loops: CDR1 KGHSH, CDR2 LQKENI. CDR3 DNA: TGTGCCAGCTCTGACCTCGGGACAGGGGAAGGCTACACCTTC. Translated: CASSDLGTGEGYTF.

The V gene is TRBV7-8, the J gene TRBJ2-3, with a possible D match to TRBD2 (5 bases). V was pared by 2 bases and J by 6 bases, with 12 bases between. CDR1 is SGHVS and CDR2 is FQNEAQ in the germline V gene. CDR3 length: 14 residues. In DNA form, the CDR3 reads TGTGCCAGCAGCTTAAGGTCGGGGAAGGATACGCAGTATTTT. It specifies CASSLRSGKDTQYF.

V and J are TRBV5-4 and TRBJ2-2; 8 positions agree with TRBD2. V lost 3 bases and J lost 4; bases outside the gene matches: 14. The germline V gene encodes CDR1 SGHNT and CDR2 YYREEE (reference sequence). CDR3 length: 18 residues. The CDR3: CASSSSRGSGGGTGELFF. In nucleotides, the CDR3 is TGTGCCAGCAGCTCCTCACGGGGGAGCGGGGGCGGCACCGGGGAGCTGTTTTTT.

V usage is TRBV27 and J usage is TRBJ2-7; the match to TRBD1 covers 7 bases. The CDR3 spans 13 residues. CDR1 is MNHEY and CDR2 is SMNVEV in the germline V gene (reference sequence). The V and J ends lost 10 bases and 4 bases, in that order; junction bases with no gene match: 10. CDR3 DNA: TGTGCCACTTCCGGGACAGCAGGTTACGAGCAGTACTTC. Residues: CATSGTAGYEQYF.

This clone was recorded once. J is TRBJ2-1 and V is TRBV6-5; 8 nucleotides match TRBD1. Trimming cost V 6 bases and J 2 bases; bases outside gene matches: 6. From germline, CDR1 is MNHEY and CDR2 SVGAGI. CDR3 length: 15 amino acids. The CDR3 loop is CASSPRDRPYNEQFF. In DNA, the CDR3 is TGTGCCAGCAGCCCCCGGGACAGGCCCTACAATGAGCAGTTCTTC.

The chain combines TRBV2 with TRBJ2-6; D might be TRBD2 (5 bases). Trimming left V 5 bases short and J 4 bases short, with 12 bases between. Germline V gene lookup returns CDR1 SNHLY and CDR2 FYNNEI. The CDR3 totals 15 residues. The CDR3 nucleotides are TGTGCCAGCAGTCTTTCGGGGAAGGGGGCCAACGTCCTGACTTTC. This gives the protein CASSLSGKGANVLTF.

The chain recombines TRBV30 with TRBJ1-1; D is possibly TRBD1 (6 bases). CDR1 GTSNPN and CDR2 SVGIG come from the germline V gene (reference sequence). The germline V and J ends were trimmed by 0 bases and 1 base, with 6 bases remaining between them. The CDR3 totals 13 residues. The CDR3 protein is CAWSVGGNTEAFF. Here the CDR3 DNA reads TGTGCCTGGAGTGTAGGGGGGAACACTGAAGCTTTCTTT.

This sequence joins TRBV28 and TRBJ1-5; 9 bases match TRBD1. With V trimmed by 7 bases and J by 0 bases, 16 bases remained unmatched. The CDR3 sequence is 19 residues long. Germline assignment: CDR1 MDHEN and CDR2 SYDVKM. The CDR3 DNA reads as TGTGCCAGCACCTACTCCGGGACAGGGTTCGCATATAGCAATCAGCCCCAGCATTTT. Protein: CASTYSGTGFAYSNQPQHF. Together with reference TRBV28 and TRBJ1-5, the CDR3 gives the full variable domain: DVKVTQSSRYLVKRTGEKVFLECVQDMDHENMFWYRQDPGLGLRLIYFSYDVKMKEKGDIPEGYSVSREKKERFSLILESASTNQTSMYLCASTYSGTGFAYSNQPQHFGDGTRLSIL.

This clone was observed many times. The chain couples TRBV6-5 to TRBJ1-1; D is possibly TRBD1 (6 bases). CDR1 is MNHEY and CDR2 is SVGAGI in the germline V gene. V gave up 8 bases and J gave up 4 bases, with 11 bases separating them. The CDR3 has 12 amino acids. The CDR3 sequence: CASYREGTEAFF. The CDR3 DNA follows: TGTGCCAGCTACAGGGAGGGCACTGAAGCTTTCTTT.

The V and J genes are TRBV6-5 and TRBJ2-1; TRBD2 is a possible D gene (7 bases). Trimming cost V 2 bases and J 9 bases, with 20 bases left between them. CDR3 size: 16 residues. Germline CDR1 is MNHEY and CDR2 is SVGAGI. The CDR3 is CASSYTSGGRGSEQFF. Here the CDR3 DNA reads TGTGCCAGCAGTTACACCTCTGGGGGGAGGGGGAGTGAGCAGTTCTTC.

The chain has TRBV7-8 and TRBJ2-7; a possible D gene is TRBD1 (5 bases). Trimming took off 5 bases at V and 0 bases at J, with 17 bases between the two ends. Germline V lookup: CDR1 SGHVS, CDR2 FQNEAQ. The CDR3 consists of 16 residues. The CDR3 DNA is TGTGCCAGCAGCCCTCACAGGACCCCATTCTCCTACGAGCAGTACTTC. It is translated as CASSPHRTPFSYEQYF.

This chain links TRBV28 with TRBJ2-7; 9 bases are shared with TRBD2. Germline values: CDR1 MDHEN, CDR2 SYDVKM. The V gene end was trimmed by 3 bases and the J gene end by 4 bases; junction bases not matched to a gene: 7. The CDR3 runs to 15 residues. The DNA of the CDR3 is TGTGCCAGCAGTTTGGGTGCTAGCGGGATTTACGAGCAGTACTTC. Protein product: CASSLGASGIYEQYF.

The V call is TRBV13, the J call TRBJ1-1; 7 bases agree with TRBD1. The V gene end was trimmed by 0 bases and the J gene end by 4 bases; junction bases not matched to a gene: 14. Germline loops: CDR1 PRHDT, CDR2 FYEKMQ (reference sequence). CDR3 length equals 18 residues. The CDR3 DNA sequence: TGTGCCAGCAGCTTAGGCCTTGTAGGGGGCGGGCCGGTCACTGAAGCTTTCTTT. Translation gives CASSLGLVGGGPVTEAFF. Drawing the rest from reference TRBV13 and TRBJ1-1, the complete variable domain is AAGVIQSPRHLIKEKRETATLKCYPIPRHDTVYWYQQGPGQDPQFLISFYEKMQSDKGSIPDRFSAQQFSDYHSELNMSSLELGDSALYFCASSLGLVGGGPVTEAFFGQGTRLTVV.

The rearrangement joins TRBV27 to TRBJ2-1; TRBD2 is a possible D gene (6 bases). Germline CDR1 and CDR2: MNHEY and SMNVEV (reference sequence). The ends were cut back, 5 bases at V and 4 bases at J, with 15 bases in the middle. The CDR3 length is 15 residues. CDR3 sequence reads: CASSAAGLLYNEQFF. CDR3 nucleotide sequence: TGTGCCAGCAGTGCCGCGGGACTCCTATACAATGAGCAGTTCTTC.

J is TRBJ2-1 and V is TRBV7-7; TRBD2 aligns across 10 bases. The CDR3 consists of 16 residues. J was trimmed by 0 bases and V by 5 bases; bases with no gene match: 4. Germline CDR1 is SSHAT and CDR2 is FNYEAQ (reference sequence). The CDR3 sequence is CASSPLAGSSYNEQFF. DNA for the CDR3: TGTGCCAGCAGCCCACTAGCGGGAAGCTCCTACAATGAGCAGTTCTTC. Combining the CDR3 with reference TRBV7-7 and TRBJ2-1 gives the whole variable domain GAGVSQSPRYKVTKRGQDVTLRCDPISSHATLYWYQQALGQGPEFLTYFNYEAQPDKSGLPSDRFSAERPEGSISTLTIQRTEQRDSAMYRCASSPLAGSSYNEQFFGPGTRLTVL.

The genes are TRBV27 and TRBJ1-6, with 8 positions matching TRBD1. V was clipped by 5 bases and J by 10 bases; unmatched bases: 10. This CDR3 is built from 15 residues. Germline V gives CDR1 MNHEY, CDR2 SMNVEV (reference sequence). The CDR3 coding sequence is TGTGCCAGCAGTCCTACAGGGGGACTAAAGTCACCCCTCCACTTT. It specifies CASSPTGGLKSPLHF.

The chain's CDR3 is CASSKVTGRGARDTQYF. CDR3 coding DNA: TGTGCCAGCAGCAAAGTGACAGGTCGGGGGGCGCGGGATACGCAGTATTTT. V is TRBV21-1 and J is TRBJ2-3; the listed D gene, TRBD2, was not tested against the DNA. TRBV21-1 counts as a pseudogene. The CDR3 length is 17 residues.

This chain connects TRBV5-4 to TRBJ1-6; 9 bases are a match to TRBD1. With 5 bases clipped from V and 7 bases from J, the junction kept 1 base outside the gene matches. The CDR3 extends over 13 amino acids. Per germline, CDR1 SGHNT and CDR2 YYREEE (reference sequence). This CDR3 is CASSGTGNSPLHF. In DNA form, the CDR3 reads TGTGCCAGCAGTGGGACAGGGAATTCACCCCTCCACTTT.

This chain joins TRBV27 and TRBJ2-3; possible D gene TRBD1, 5 bases. Germline V CDR1 and CDR2: MNHEY, SMNVEV (reference sequence). V lost 3 bases, J lost 4 bases, and 11 bases lay in between. The CDR3 consists of 14 residues. This chain's CDR3 is CASSLSRAADTQYF. The DNA for the CDR3 is TGTGCCAGCAGTTTGTCCAGGGCGGCAGATACGCAGTATTTT.

V usage is TRBV5-6 and J usage is TRBJ1-4, with D unresolved. This CDR3 comprises 14 residues. Trimming pared 4 bases from V and 5 bases from J, leaving 12 bases between. The germline V gene has CDR1 SGHDT and CDR2 YYEEEE. The CDR3 DNA reads as TGTGCCAGCAGCCAGGTCAGCGGGAATGAAAAACTGTTTTTT. Translated: CASSQVSGNEKLFF.

The chain carries TRBV3-1 (or the pseudogene TRBV3-2) and TRBJ2-7; D unclear. V dropped 1 base and J dropped 1 base, with 17 bases sitting between them. The germline V gene encodes CDR1 LGHDT and CDR2 YNNKEL (reference sequence). CDR3 size: 17 residues. The CDR3 sequence: CASSQGLLVTQSYEQYF. DNA of the CDR3: TGTGCCAGCAGCCAAGGCCTACTCGTAACCCAATCCTACGAGCAGTACTTC.

The J gene is TRBJ2-1, the V gene TRBV14; 8 nucleotides align to TRBD2. V shed 4 bases, J shed 6 bases, and the junction held 14 bases outside the gene matches. Germline CDR1 is SGHDN and CDR2 is FVKESK. There are 17 residues in the CDR3. This chain's CDR3 is CASSLKAEWTSFNEQFF. The CDR3 nucleotides are TGTGCCAGCAGCCTAAAGGCAGAGTGGACTAGCTTCAATGAGCAGTTCTTC.

The gene calls are TRBV24-1 and TRBJ2-5; a possible D gene is TRBD1 (6 bases). Germline V gene data show CDR1 as KGHDR and CDR2 as SFDVKD. The CDR3 loop spans 15 amino acids. Trimming pared 8 bases from V and 1 base from J, leaving 16 bases between. Here the CDR3 reads CATMDSVSLQETQYF. The CDR3 DNA reads as TGTGCCACCATGGACAGTGTCTCCCTCCAAGAGACCCAGTACTTC.

This clone has only one observation. V gene TRBV19 combines with J gene TRBJ2-1; 9 positions match TRBD2. V trimming: 1 base; J trimming: 2 bases; junction bases outside the gene matches: 0. CDR3 length: 15 amino acids. Germline CDR1 LNHDA, CDR2 SQIVND (reference sequence). The CDR3 loop is CASSIASGTYNEQFF. DNA of the CDR3: TGTGCCAGTAGTATAGCTAGCGGGACCTACAATGAGCAGTTCTTC. Full variable domain (missing parts from reference TRBV19 and TRBJ2-1): DGGITQSPKYLFRKEGQNVTLSCEQNLNHDAMYWYRQDPGQGLRLIYYSQIVNDFQKGDIAEGYSVSREKKESFPLTVTSAQKNPTAFYLCASSIASGTYNEQFFGPGTRLTVL.